This passage covers 19 T cell receptor beta chains from one sample sequenced in a study of shared T cell receptors in the human thymus. Profiled with immunoSEQ multiplex PCR; TCRdb holds only in-frame clones, not every one. The sample records some 700,000 clones, roughly 90% being singletons. These data are also associated with another study on human thymus T cells.

Source material: thymocytes. The source of these receptors is a boy younger than two with a congenital heart defect.

The rearrangement joins TRBV5-5 to TRBJ2-7; the D gene is possibly TRBD1 (5 bases). Trimming stripped 4 bases from V and 4 bases from J, with 24 bases between. The V gene's germline CDR1 is SGHKS and CDR2 YYEKEE (reference sequence). The CDR3 runs to 17 residues. CDR3 sequence reads: CASSHTRLRVVKYEQYF. CDR3 nucleotides: TGTGCCAGCAGCCACACGCGCCTCAGGGTTGTGAAATACGAGCAGTACTTC.

The gene calls are TRBV28 and TRBJ2-7, with 9 bases fitting TRBD2. From germline, CDR1 is MDHEN and CDR2 SYDVKM. Unmatched junction bases numbered 8, after V lost 5 bases and J lost 3 bases. This CDR3 contains 15 residues. CDR3 in amino acids: CASSATGLAYYEQYF. CDR3 bases: TGTGCCAGCAGTGCCACGGGACTAGCTTACTACGAGCAGTACTTC.

The rearrangement links TRBV9 to TRBJ2-3; 7 bases are shared with TRBD2. The junction had 9 bases not matched to a gene; V was cut back by 4 bases and J by 4 bases. Per the germline V gene, CDR1 is SGDLS and CDR2 is YYNGEE. The length of the CDR3 is 15 residues. CDR3 DNA sequence: TGTGCCAGCAGCCCCCGCGGGAGTAACTCAGATACGCAGTATTTT. This translates into CASSPRGSNSDTQYF.

The chain joins TRBV4-3 to TRBJ2-7; 8 nucleotides line up with TRBD2. The CDR3 has 15 residues. With V trimmed by 3 bases and J by 5 bases, 9 bases remained unmatched. Germline lookup yields CDR1 LGHNA and CDR2 YSLEER. The CDR3 bases are TGCGCCAGCAGCCACCCCGGGGGGGGCCGGAACGAGCAGTACTTC. Amino acid sequence: CASSHPGGGRNEQYF.

This chain uses TRBV4-2 with TRBJ2-7, with 8 bases lining up with TRBD2. The germline gives CDR1 LGHNA, CDR2 YNFKEQ. Losses at the gene ends were 0 bases for V and 0 bases for J; bases not matched to a gene: 19. The CDR3 is 21 amino acids. CDR3 in amino acids: CASSQEFGVQTSEDPSYEQYF. The CDR3 DNA follows: TGTGCCAGCAGCCAAGAGTTCGGGGTACAGACTAGCGAAGATCCCTCCTACGAGCAGTACTTC.

This chain links TRBV6-5 with TRBJ2-3; TRBD2 matches 11 bases. V was pared by 6 bases and J by 6 bases, with 8 bases of the junction left unmatched. CDR1 and CDR2 (germline): MNHEY, SVGAGI. The CDR3 has 15 amino acids. CDR3 sequence (DNA): TGTGCCAGCAGACCCCTAGCGGGAGGACCGGATACGCAGTATTTT. This sequence encodes CASRPLAGGPDTQYF.

The chain recombines TRBV19 with TRBJ1-2; possible D gene TRBD1, 5 bases. The germline CDR1 and CDR2 sequences are LNHDA and SQIVND (reference sequence). This CDR3 has 14 amino acids. V was pared by 5 bases and J by 3 bases, with 13 bases between. CDR3 bases: TGTGCCAGTAGTGCCAAGGGGAGGGACTATGGCTACACCTTC. Amino acids: CASSAKGRDYGYTF.

This clone was observed a single time. The chain links TRBV7-9 to TRBJ2-3, with 15 bases aligning to TRBD2. Germline V gene sequence: CDR1 SEHNR, CDR2 FQNEAQ (reference sequence). V lost 5 bases to trimming and J lost 2 bases; unmatched junction nucleotides: 11. The CDR3 length is 19 residues. The DNA of the CDR3 is TGTGCCAGCAGCCACTACCGGACTAGCGGGAGGGCCAACACAGATACGCAGTATTTT. Amino acid sequence: CASSHYRTSGRANTDTQYF.

This clone was detected once. The gene calls are TRBV7-9 and TRBJ2-2, with 12 nucleotides matching TRBD2. This CDR3 contains 19 residues. From germline, CDR1 is SEHNR and CDR2 FQNEAQ (reference sequence). The junction had 15 bases not matched to a gene; V was cut back by 5 bases and J by 5 bases. The CDR3 nucleotides read TGTGCCAGCAGCCCCCCGACTAGCGGGAGTCCAGCACTTACCGGGGAGCTGTTTTTT. Translating it yields CASSPPTSGSPALTGELFF.

This clone was picked up a small number of times. The V call is TRBV5-6, the J call TRBJ2-6; 8 nucleotides align to TRBD2. This CDR3 has 16 amino acids. Unmatched junction bases numbered 2, after V lost 0 bases and J lost 3 bases. Per the germline V gene, CDR1 is SGHDT and CDR2 is YYEEEE. The CDR3 here is CASSLAGGRGANVLTF. The CDR3, as DNA: TGTGCCAGCAGCTTGGCGGGGGGGCGTGGGGCCAACGTCCTGACTTTC.

V and J are TRBV4-1 and TRBJ2-7, with D possibly being TRBD2 (6 bases). From germline, CDR1 is MGHRA and CDR2 YSYEKL. CDR3 size: 14 residues. Between the trimmed V and J ends, which lost 4 bases and 3 bases, there was a span of 13 bases. In DNA, the CDR3 is TGCGCCAGCAGCCGCGGAGGGACTCACTACGAGCAGTACTTC. This codes for CASSRGGTHYEQYF.

V and J are TRBV28 and TRBJ2-7; weak D call: TRBD2 (5 bases). CDR3 length equals 10 residues. V shed 8 bases and J shed 6 bases, with 8 bases lying between them. Per the germline V gene, CDR1 is MDHEN and CDR2 is SYDVKM. For the CDR3, the DNA is TGTGCCAGCGCTCGGGGCGAGCAGTACTTC. This encodes CASARGEQYF.

The chain recombines TRBV4-2 with TRBJ2-2; D is undetermined. Looked up from germline, CDR1 is LGHNA and CDR2 is YNFKEQ. This CDR3 region has 16 residues. V lost 4 bases, J lost 3 bases, and 15 bases lay in between. The CDR3 here is CASSPLRLRDTGELFF. The CDR3, as DNA: TGTGCCAGCAGCCCCCTCCGACTTCGGGACACCGGGGAGCTGTTTTTT.

The rearrangement links TRBV5-1 to TRBJ2-5; maybe TRBD1 (6 bases). This CDR3 has 16 amino acids. V shed 0 bases and J shed 5 bases, with 17 bases lying between them. CDR1 and CDR2 (germline): SGHRS, YFSETQ. This chain's CDR3 is CASSLDGQRMSETQYF. DNA of the CDR3: TGCGCCAGCAGCTTGGACGGACAGCGGATGTCGGAGACCCAGTACTTC.

J is TRBJ2-1 and V is TRBV7-7; TRBD2 is a possible D gene (7 bases). Trimming took 2 bases from V and 6 from J, leaving 20 bases between them. Germline CDR1 is SSHAT and CDR2 is FNYEAQ (reference sequence). The length of the CDR3 is 17 residues. The DNA for the CDR3 is TGTGCCAGCAGCTTAAGGGGGGGACCCAACAATAGCAATGAGCAGTTCTTC. It translates to CASSLRGGPNNSNEQFF. The full variable domain, with the rest looked up from reference TRBV7-7 and TRBJ2-1, is GAGVSQSPRYKVTKRGQDVTLRCDPISSHATLYWYQQALGQGPEFLTYFNYEAQPDKSGLPSDRFSAERPEGSISTLTIQRTEQRDSAMYRCASSLRGGPNNSNEQFFGPGTRLTVL.

The gene calls are TRBV25-1 and TRBJ2-7, with 11 bases fitting TRBD1. V lost 10 bases, J lost 4 bases, and 6 bases stayed unmatched. This CDR3 is built from 13 residues. Germline V gene data show CDR1 as MGHDK and CDR2 as SYGVNS. The CDR3, as DNA: TGTGCCACCCGGGACAGGGGGGCATACGAGCAGTACTTC. Protein sequence: CATRDRGAYEQYF.

V gene TRBV27 combines with J gene TRBJ2-1; D remains unclear. The germline V and J ends were trimmed by 6 bases and 8 bases, with 17 bases remaining between them. The CDR3 extends over 14 amino acids. Germline V gene sequence: CDR1 MNHEY, CDR2 SMNVEV (reference sequence). The CDR3 is CASSPTYHLDEQFF. CDR3 in DNA: TGTGCCAGCAGCCCCACCTACCACTTGGATGAGCAGTTCTTC.

The chain combines TRBV7-6 with TRBJ2-1; 11 bases line up with TRBD1. This CDR3 comprises 15 residues. V lost 6 bases, J lost 3 bases, and 4 bases stayed unmatched. The germline CDR1 and CDR2 sequences are SGHVS and FNYEAQ. Here the CDR3 reads CASRAGTGGYNEQFF. DNA for the CDR3: TGTGCCAGCAGGGCCGGGACAGGGGGCTACAATGAGCAGTTCTTC.

The chain is built from TRBV29-1 and TRBJ2-1; TRBD2 agrees at 7 bases. Per the germline V gene, CDR1 is SQVTM and CDR2 is ANQGSEA. Trimming removed 0 bases from V and 2 bases from J; junction bases left unmatched: 7. The CDR3 is made up of 16 amino acids. Here the CDR3 reads CSVEDNTGGTYNEQFF. CDR3 bases: TGCAGCGTTGAAGATAACACGGGAGGCACCTACAATGAGCAGTTCTTC.